The 23 T cell receptor beta chains below were found in one sample sequenced in a study of response to subunit inactivated influenza vaccine. TCRdb re-analysed the RT-PCR reads in MiXCR, keeping a single row per CDR3 protein. Among roughly 790,000 distinct CDR3 sequences, 21% were seen once, and the ten largest hold roughly a tenth. The sequencing used PBMCs from blood, collected more than 4 days after vaccination. The receptors originated from a man aged 45 to 65 who received an inactivated influenza vaccine.

This clonotype was picked up a small number of times. CDR3 in amino acids: CAISVAANYEQYF. CDR3 nucleotide sequence: TGTGCCATCAGTGTGGCGGCAAACTACGAGCAGTACTTC. This rearrangement joins TRBV10-3 to TRBJ2-7; no clear D gene. Trimming removed 4 bases at V and 3 bases at J, with 10 bases between. Germline V gene sequence: CDR1 ENHRY, CDR2 SYGVKD. CDR3 length equals 13 residues.

This clonotype was seen only a few times. The CDR3 protein is CASSLVGALLETQYF. The DNA for the CDR3 is TGCGCCAGCAGCTTGGTGGGGGCGCTTCTAGAGACCCAGTACTTC. V usage is TRBV5-1 and J usage is TRBJ2-5; maybe TRBD1 (6 bases). V gave up 0 bases and J gave up 4 bases, with 13 bases separating them. There are 15 residues in the CDR3. Germline CDR1 reads SGHRS; CDR2 reads YFSETQ.

This clonotype was counted ten times or more. The chain is built from TRBV6-2 or TRBV6-3 and TRBJ2-1; 8 nucleotides line up with TRBD2. CDR1 is MNHEY and CDR2 is SVGEGT in the germline V gene. The V gene end was trimmed by 4 bases and the J gene end by 5 bases; junction bases not matched to a gene: 10. The CDR3 is 16 residues long. This chain's CDR3 is CASSWTSGRRDNEQFF. CDR3 bases: TGTGCCAGCAGTTGGACCAGCGGGAGAAGGGACAATGAGCAGTTCTTC.

Comments on this clonotype: A single base separates this from a much larger clone, so it may be a read error. The V gene is TRBV9, the J gene TRBJ2-1; 11 bases align to TRBD2. Germline V gives CDR1 SGDLS, CDR2 YYNGEE. The V and J ends lost 3 bases and 4 bases, in that order; junction bases with no gene match: 3. This CDR3 has 15 amino acids. For the CDR3, the DNA is TGTGCCAGCAGCGAAGTAGCGGGAGGGTACAATGAGCAGTTCTTC. Protein: CASSEVAGGYNEQFF.

This clonotype was counted once. The chain carries TRBV3-1 and TRBJ1-1; D is possibly TRBD1 (6 bases). V was clipped by 0 bases and J by 11 bases, with 16 bases between them. Germline V gene lookup returns CDR1 LGHDT and CDR2 YNNKEL (reference sequence). There are 14 residues in the CDR3. Here the CDR3 reads CASSQDLWGAGAFF. In DNA form, the CDR3 reads TGTGCCAGCAGCCAAGATCTATGGGGGGCAGGGGCTTTCTTT.

V gene TRBV20-1 combines with J gene TRBJ2-1; 9 nucleotides align to TRBD2. Per germline, CDR1 DFQATT and CDR2 SNEGSKA (reference sequence). Trimming at V came to 5 bases and at J to 0 bases, leaving 8 bases not matched to a gene. CDR3 length: 16 amino acids. The CDR3 DNA is TGCAGTGCTCGGGGGGTTAGCGGGAGCTCCTACAATGAGCAGTTCTTC. Its protein is CSARGVSGSSYNEQFF.

The chain uses TRBV7-9 and TRBJ2-2; D is unresolved. Trimming took off 7 bases at V and 0 bases at J, with 9 bases between the two ends. The CDR3 length is 14 residues. Germline values: CDR1 SEHNR, CDR2 FQNEAQ (reference sequence). CDR3 bases: TGTGCCAGCACTCAAGGCTCGAACACCGGGGAGCTGTTTTTT. This codes for CASTQGSNTGELFF.

This clonotype was detected ten times or more. This chain links TRBV20-1 with TRBJ2-7; 7 bases fit TRBD1. This CDR3 contains 15 residues. Trimming at V came to 5 bases and at J to 7 bases, leaving 17 bases not matched to a gene. The germline V gene encodes CDR1 DFQATT and CDR2 SNEGSKA (reference sequence). The CDR3 DNA follows: TGCAGTGCTCCCAGGACAGGCTTTTCTACGGGAGAGCAGTACTTC. Translation gives CSAPRTGFSTGEQYF.

The sample holds a few counts of this clonotype. The chain has TRBV29-1 and TRBJ2-1, with 7 bases that match TRBD2. The trim removed 7 bases at V and 6 bases at J, leaving 6 bases unmatched. This CDR3 is 12 amino acids long. Germline V gene sequence: CDR1 SQVTM, CDR2 ANQGSEA. The CDR3 nucleotides are TGCAGCGGGGGGGGTACAAGCAATGAGCAGTTCTTC. It is translated as CSGGGTSNEQFF.

This clonotype is a singleton in its sample. The chain couples TRBV2 to TRBJ2-5, with 10 bases matching TRBD1. The J segment lost 5 bases and the V segment lost 8 bases, leaving 8 bases of the junction unmatched. Looked up from germline, CDR1 is SNHLY and CDR2 is FYNNEI. This CDR3 contains 14 residues. CDR3 region: CASEGTGERETQYF. CDR3 DNA sequence: TGTGCCAGCGAGGGGACAGGGGAAAGGGAGACCCAGTACTTC. The whole variable domain, remainder taken from reference TRBV2 and TRBJ2-5, is EPEVTQTPSHQVTQMGQEVILRCVPISNHLYFYWYRQILGQKVEFLVSFYNNEISEKSEIFDDQFSVERPDGSNFTLKIRSTKLEDSAMYFCASEGTGERETQYFGPGTRLLVL.

This clonotype was seen a few times. V and J are TRBV7-2 and TRBJ2-2; D tentatively reads TRBD1 or TRBD2 (5 bases each). The CDR3 is 15 amino acids. Germline V lookup: CDR1 SGHTA, CDR2 FQGNSA. Trimming stripped 1 base from V and 4 bases from J, with 10 bases between. CDR3 in DNA: TGTGCCAGCAGCTTAGAGGGACCGCGCACCGGGGAGCTGTTTTTT. It codes for CASSLEGPRTGELFF. Variable domain in full (rest from reference TRBV7-2 and TRBJ2-2): GAGVSQSPSNKVTEKGKDVELRCDPISGHTALYWYRQSLGQGLEFLIYFQGNSAPDKSGLPSDRFSAERTGGSVSTLTIQRTQQEDSAVYLCASSLEGPRTGELFFGEGSRLTVL.

This chain joins TRBV6-1 and TRBJ2-2; D may correspond to TRBD1 or TRBD2 (5 bases each). The CDR3 spans 14 residues. V shed 6 bases and J shed 7 bases, with 15 bases lying between them. The germline gives CDR1 MNHNS, CDR2 SASEGT. The CDR3 here is CASRKGPANGELFF. The CDR3 nucleotides read TGTGCCAGCAGGAAGGGACCCGCCAACGGGGAGCTGTTTTTT.

The chain joins TRBV29-1 to TRBJ2-1; 8 bases are shared with TRBD2. Germline CDR1 SQVTM, CDR2 ANQGSEA. V lost 1 base to trimming and J lost 5 bases; unmatched junction nucleotides: 19. The CDR3 consists of 19 residues. The CDR3 spells CSVEGGVRLATVADNEQFF. Here the CDR3 DNA reads TGCAGCGTTGAAGGGGGGGTAAGACTAGCGACAGTCGCCGACAATGAGCAGTTCTTC.

This clonotype has only a few counts. This chain uses TRBV5-1 with TRBJ2-5, with TRBD1 matching 9 bases. The CDR3 runs 14 residues. Germline loops: CDR1 SGHRS, CDR2 YFSETQ. V trimming: 4 bases; J trimming: 4 bases; junction bases outside the gene matches: 5. Here the CDR3 reads CASSETGGAETQYF. The CDR3 nucleotides are TGCGCCAGCAGCGAAACAGGGGGCGCAGAGACCCAGTACTTC.

V is TRBV20-1 and J is TRBJ2-2, with D perhaps matching TRBD2 (5 bases). Germline V lookup: CDR1 DFQATT, CDR2 SNEGSKA (reference sequence). This CDR3 contains 13 residues. V was clipped by 5 bases and J by 5 bases, with 12 bases between them. CDR3 region: CSAFPTRTGELFF. The CDR3 region has the DNA TGCAGTGCTTTCCCCACTAGAACCGGGGAGCTGTTTTTT.

The chain carries TRBV6-2 or TRBV6-3 and TRBJ2-5, with 7 bases aligning to TRBD1. The CDR3 consists of 14 residues. J lost 4 bases, V lost 4 bases, and 6 bases had no gene match. Germline CDR1 reads MNHEY; CDR2 reads SVGEGT. The CDR3 sequence is CASSFPAGGETQYF. The CDR3 bases are TGTGCCAGCAGTTTCCCTGCAGGGGGAGAGACCCAGTACTTC.

A few counts support this clonotype. This rearrangement joins TRBV20-1 to TRBJ1-4, with D possibly being TRBD1 (5 bases). CDR3 length: 13 residues. Trimming cost V 6 bases and J 4 bases, with 12 bases left between them. Germline values: CDR1 DFQATT, CDR2 SNEGSKA (reference sequence). In DNA form, the CDR3 reads TGCAGTGCCCCGGGGGTGGGTAATGAAAAACTGTTTTTT. Encoded protein: CSAPGVGNEKLFF.

This clonotype was counted between two and nine times. Here the CDR3 DNA reads TGTGCCAGCAGCTTGGACCCGGGACGGCAGCAGTTCTTC. This codes for CASSLDPGRQQFF. J is TRBJ2-1 and V is TRBV7-9; D is tentatively TRBD1 or TRBD2 (5 bases each). The CDR3 consists of 13 residues. Germline CDR1 reads SEHNR; CDR2 reads FQNEAQ (reference sequence). V lost 3 bases to trimming and J lost 11 bases, with 14 bases between them.

Ten or more counts support this clonotype. This chain joins TRBV29-1 and TRBJ2-5, with 8 bases lining up with TRBD1. Trimming took 5 bases from V and 7 from J; bases not matched to a gene: 9. This CDR3 is built from 13 residues. Germline-derived CDR1 and CDR2 are SQVTM and ANQGSEA. CDR3 residues: CSVYRTGWRTQYF. The CDR3 DNA reads TGCAGCGTTTATAGGACAGGGTGGCGGACCCAGTACTTC.

This clonotype showed up just a few times. The chain has TRBV7-2 and TRBJ2-7; D unclear. Deletions cut 4 bases from V and 1 base from J, with 17 bases between. CDR3 length equals 16 residues. The germline gives CDR1 SGHTA, CDR2 FQGNSA. The DNA of the CDR3 is TGTGCCAGCAGCTCCGGGTCTTCGATTCGTTCCTACGAGCAGTACTTC. It is translated as CASSSGSSIRSYEQYF. Together with reference TRBV7-2 and TRBJ2-7, the CDR3 gives the full variable domain: GAGVSQSPSNKVTEKGKDVELRCDPISGHTALYWYRQSLGQGLEFLIYFQGNSAPDKSGLPSDRFSAERTGGSVSTLTIQRTQQEDSAVYLCASSSGSSIRSYEQYFGPGTRLTVT.

This clonotype has a handful of counts. This rearrangement joins TRBV20-1 to TRBJ2-4, with no clear D. CDR3 length: 14 residues. Trimming shortened V by 2 bases and J by 0 bases, and 8 bases separated the two germline ends. The germline CDR1 and CDR2 sequences are DFQATT and SNEGSKA (reference sequence). CDR3 DNA sequence: TGCAGTGCTAGATCCCGGGTAGCCAAAAACATTCAGTACTTC. It specifies CSARSRVAKNIQYF.

The chain joins TRBV27 to TRBJ2-7, with D perhaps matching TRBD1 or TRBD2 (6 bases each). V was cut by 5 bases and J by 4 bases, with 12 bases left in between. The CDR3 consists of 13 residues. CDR1 and CDR2 (germline): MNHEY, SMNVEV (reference sequence). In nucleotides, the CDR3 is TGTGCCAGCAGTCACGGGGGCGTTTACGAGCAGTACTTC. It translates to CASSHGGVYEQYF.

The V call is TRBV11-2, the J call TRBJ1-5; weak D call: TRBD1 (6 bases). The length of the CDR3 is 16 residues. The germline gives CDR1 SGHAT, CDR2 FQNNGV. Trimming stripped 0 bases from V and 6 bases from J, with 15 bases between. CDR3 bases: TGTGCCAGCAGCTTAGATACAGGGAGCGCTAGTCAGCCCCAGCATTTT. As protein: CASSLDTGSASQPQHF.